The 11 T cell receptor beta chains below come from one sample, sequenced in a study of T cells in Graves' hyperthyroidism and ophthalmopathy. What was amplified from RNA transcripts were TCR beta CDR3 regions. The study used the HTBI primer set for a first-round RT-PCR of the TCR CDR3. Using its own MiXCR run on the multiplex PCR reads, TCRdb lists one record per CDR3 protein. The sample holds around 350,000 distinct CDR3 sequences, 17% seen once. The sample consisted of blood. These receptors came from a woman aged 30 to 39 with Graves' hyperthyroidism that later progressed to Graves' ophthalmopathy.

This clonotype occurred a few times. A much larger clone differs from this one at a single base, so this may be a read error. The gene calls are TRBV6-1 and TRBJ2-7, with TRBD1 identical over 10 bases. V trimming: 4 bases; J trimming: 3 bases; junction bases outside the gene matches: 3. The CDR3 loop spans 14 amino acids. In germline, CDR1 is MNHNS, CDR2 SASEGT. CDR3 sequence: CASSVGTGDYEQYF. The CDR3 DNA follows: TGTGCCAGCAGTGTAGGGACAGGGGACTACGAGCAGTACTTC.

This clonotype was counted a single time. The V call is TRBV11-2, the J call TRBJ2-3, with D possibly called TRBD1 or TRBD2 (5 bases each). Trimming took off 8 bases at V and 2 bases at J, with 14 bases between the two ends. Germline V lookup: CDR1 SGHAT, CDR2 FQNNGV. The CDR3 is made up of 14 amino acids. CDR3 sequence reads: CASRSRGPTDTQYF. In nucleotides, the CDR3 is TGTGCCAGCCGCAGTCGGGGACCCACAGATACGCAGTATTTT.

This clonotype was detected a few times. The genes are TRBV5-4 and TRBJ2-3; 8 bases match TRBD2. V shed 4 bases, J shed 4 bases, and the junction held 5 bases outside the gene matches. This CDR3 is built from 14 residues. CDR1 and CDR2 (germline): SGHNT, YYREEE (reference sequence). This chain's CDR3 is CASSPVGGADTQYF. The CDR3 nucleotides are TGTGCCAGCAGCCCTGTCGGGGGGGCAGATACGCAGTATTTT.

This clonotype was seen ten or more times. In DNA, the CDR3 is TGTGCCAGTGCTAGACAGGGAGGGAACACCGGGGAGCTGTTTTTT. Its translation: CASARQGGNTGELFF. This chain joins TRBV11-3 and TRBJ2-2; D perhaps matches TRBD1 (7 bases). CDR3 length: 15 amino acids. Germline assignment: CDR1 SGHNT and CDR2 YENEEA. Trimming shortened V by 9 bases and J by 1 base, and 15 bases separated the two germline ends.

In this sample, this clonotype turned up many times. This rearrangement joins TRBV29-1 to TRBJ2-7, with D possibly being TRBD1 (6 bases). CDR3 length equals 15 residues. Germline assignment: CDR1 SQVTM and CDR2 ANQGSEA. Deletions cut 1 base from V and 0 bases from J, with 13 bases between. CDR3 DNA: TGCAGCGTTGAAGTGACAGGCGCTAGCTCCTACGAGCAGTACTTC. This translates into CSVEVTGASSYEQYF.

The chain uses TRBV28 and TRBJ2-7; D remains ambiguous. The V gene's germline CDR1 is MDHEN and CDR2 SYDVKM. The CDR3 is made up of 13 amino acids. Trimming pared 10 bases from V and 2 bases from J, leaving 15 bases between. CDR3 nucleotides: TGTGCCACCCTTGGCTCGTCCACCTACGAGCAGTACTTC. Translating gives CATLGSSTYEQYF.

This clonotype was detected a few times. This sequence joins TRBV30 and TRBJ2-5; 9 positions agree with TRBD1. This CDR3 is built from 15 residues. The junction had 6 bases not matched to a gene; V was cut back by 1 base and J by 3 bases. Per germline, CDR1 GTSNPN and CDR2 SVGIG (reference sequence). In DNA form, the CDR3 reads TGTGCCTGGAGTGCGACGACAGGGGGAAAAGAGACCCAGTACTTC. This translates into CAWSATTGGKETQYF. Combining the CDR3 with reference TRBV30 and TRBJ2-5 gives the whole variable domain SQTIHQWPATLVQPVGSPLSLECTVEGTSNPNLYWYRQAAGRGLQLLFYSVGIGQISSEVPQNLSASRPQDRQFILSSKKLLLSDSGFYLCAWSATTGGKETQYFGPGTRLLVL.

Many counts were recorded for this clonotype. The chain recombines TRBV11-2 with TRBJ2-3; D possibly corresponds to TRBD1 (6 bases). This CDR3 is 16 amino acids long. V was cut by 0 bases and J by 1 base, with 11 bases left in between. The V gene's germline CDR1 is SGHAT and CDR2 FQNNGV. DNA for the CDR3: TGTGCCAGCAGCTTAGATATAGGGGGTGGCACAGATACGCAGTATTTT. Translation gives CASSLDIGGGTDTQYF.

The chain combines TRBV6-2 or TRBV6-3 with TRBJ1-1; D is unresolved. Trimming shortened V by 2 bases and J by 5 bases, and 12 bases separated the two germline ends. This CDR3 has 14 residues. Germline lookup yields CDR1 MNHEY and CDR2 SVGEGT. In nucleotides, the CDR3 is TGTGCCAGCAGTTACGGGGTGGAAGGTACTGAAGCTTTCTTT. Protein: CASSYGVEGTEAFF.

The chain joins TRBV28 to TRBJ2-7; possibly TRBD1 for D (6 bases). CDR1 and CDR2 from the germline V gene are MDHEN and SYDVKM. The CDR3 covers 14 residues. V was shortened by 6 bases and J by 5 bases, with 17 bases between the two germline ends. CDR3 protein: CASSGQRLGDEQYF. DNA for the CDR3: TGTGCCAGCAGCGGACAGAGGCTGGGAGACGAGCAGTACTTC.

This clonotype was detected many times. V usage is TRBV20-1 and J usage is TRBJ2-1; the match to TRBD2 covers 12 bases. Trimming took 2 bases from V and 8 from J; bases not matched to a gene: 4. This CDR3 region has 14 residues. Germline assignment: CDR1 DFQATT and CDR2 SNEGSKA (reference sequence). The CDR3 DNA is TGCAGTGCTAGACTAGCGGGAGGGCCCCATGAGCAGTTCTTC. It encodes CSARLAGGPHEQFF.